This T cell receptor beta chain was sequenced during a study of blood T cells in healthy people across ages. CDR3 size: 15 residues. Germline V lookup: CDR1 PRHDT, CDR2 FYEKMQ (reference sequence). The second PCR ran roughly 7 to 11 cycles with a sample-barcoded 5' primer and J-beta primers. TCRdb called the 5' RACE reads again in MiXCR, with one record for every CDR3 protein. The table lists roughly 800,000 distinct CDR3 sequences, under 40% of them singletons. The chain has TRBV13 and TRBJ2-4; 10 bases align to TRBD1. Judging by the DNA end, TRBJ2-7 fits better; the J call may be wrong. The sequence was collected from a man younger than 35 in good health. The sample taken for sequencing was blood. Here the CDR3 DNA reads TGTGCCAGCAGCTCATGGGGGACAGGGGCCTACGAGCAGTACTTC. Translated, it gives CASSSWGTGAYEQYF.